This entry lists 9 T cell receptor beta chains sequenced from one sample in a study of T cells in Graves' hyperthyroidism and ophthalmopathy. There were TCR beta CDR3 regions amplified from RNA transcripts. Using the HTBI primer set, a first-round RT-PCR was run on the TCR CDR3. TCRdb re-derived calls from the multiplex PCR reads in MiXCR, one entry per CDR3 protein. The sample lists roughly 130,000 distinct CDR3 sequences; over 20% were seen once. The sequencing sample was made of blood. The receptors were gathered from a woman between 45 and 65 years old with Graves' hyperthyroidism that later progressed to Graves' ophthalmopathy.

This clonotype was recorded many times. This chain connects TRBV6-1 to TRBJ1-1; a possible D gene is TRBD1 (5 bases). This CDR3 has 14 residues. Germline values: CDR1 MNHNS, CDR2 SASEGT. Trimming shortened V by 7 bases and J by 6 bases, and 18 bases separated the two germline ends. This CDR3 reads CASTDRPGTAEAFF. The DNA of the CDR3 is TGTGCCAGCACCGACCGGCCCGGGACGGCTGAAGCTTTCTTT.

This clonotype has more than one count but fewer than ten. V gene TRBV5-6 combines with J gene TRBJ2-7; D not certain. V was clipped by 0 bases and J by 3 bases, with 10 bases between them. The CDR3 has 14 amino acids. Germline-derived CDR1 and CDR2 are SGHDT and YYEEEE. The CDR3 sequence is CASSLDSQVYEQYF. In nucleotides, the CDR3 is TGTGCCAGCAGCTTGGACAGTCAGGTCTACGAGCAGTACTTC. Based on the CDR3 plus reference TRBV5-6 and TRBJ2-7, the full variable domain is DAGVTQSPTHLIKTRGQQVTLRCSPKSGHDTVSWYQQALGQGPQFIFQYYEEEERQRGNFPDRFSGHQFPNYSSELNVNALLLGDSALYLCASSLDSQVYEQYFGPGTRLTVT.

This clonotype was seen a single time. One end of the junction varies from germline; a read error may be responsible. V is TRBV20-1 and J is TRBJ1-5; 9 nucleotides align to TRBD1. The CDR3 sequence is 13 residues long. Germline V gives CDR1 DFQATT, CDR2 SNEGSKA (reference sequence). CDR3 nucleotide sequence: TGCGGTGCTAGACGACAGGGGGGTCAGCCCCAGCATTTT. Protein sequence: CGARRQGGQPQHF.

This clonotype was seen at least ten times. The chain recombines TRBV30 with TRBJ1-2, with D possibly matching TRBD1 (5 bases). Deletions cut 2 bases from V and 4 bases from J, with 11 bases between. The germline gives CDR1 GTSNPN, CDR2 SVGIG (reference sequence). CDR3 length: 13 residues. The CDR3 DNA sequence: TGTGCCTGGAGTCGACAGTCACCCTATGGCTACACCTTC. Residues: CAWSRQSPYGYTF.

The chain joins TRBV5-4 to TRBJ2-1, with D uncertain. Trimming removed 1 base from V and 8 bases from J, with 16 bases in between. Germline lookup yields CDR1 SGHNT and CDR2 YYREEE (reference sequence). The CDR3 contains 15 residues. CDR3 DNA sequence: TGTGCCAGCAGCTTGACCGGTCAGGTGGGCGATGAGCAGTTCTTC. The encoded protein is CASSLTGQVGDEQFF.

This clonotype was counted between two and nine times. The V and J genes are TRBV19 and TRBJ2-6; 7 positions agree with TRBD1. The CDR3 loop spans 18 amino acids. V shed 7 bases and J 2 bases; nucleotides not matched to a gene: 14. Per the germline V gene, CDR1 is LNHDA and CDR2 is SQIVND (reference sequence). CDR3 amino acids: CASTHRGAGGTGANVLTF. CDR3 bases: TGTGCCAGTACCCACAGGGGAGCAGGGGGTACTGGGGCCAACGTCCTGACTTTC.

This chain links TRBV6-1 with TRBJ2-3; TRBD2 aligns across 12 bases. This CDR3 spans 19 amino acids. V lost 7 bases, J lost 4 bases, and 18 bases stayed unmatched. CDR1 and CDR2 (germline): MNHNS, SASEGT. CDR3 DNA: TGTGCCAGCACGGGACAGGCACTTCTCTCTAGCGGGAGGGCAGATACGCAGTATTTT. It codes for CASTGQALLSSGRADTQYF.

This clonotype was detected ten times or more. The rearrangement joins TRBV2 to TRBJ1-2; D might be TRBD1 (5 bases). The CDR3 loop spans 13 amino acids. Germline CDR1 and CDR2: SNHLY and FYNNEI. V gave up 6 bases and J gave up 7 bases, with 15 bases separating them. CDR3 DNA: TGTGCCAGCAGAAGGGGATGGTTGAGTGGCTACACCTTC. Protein sequence: CASRRGWLSGYTF. Full variable domain (remainder filled in from reference TRBV2 and TRBJ1-2): EPEVTQTPSHQVTQMGQEVILRCVPISNHLYFYWYRQILGQKVEFLVSFYNNEISEKSEIFDDQFSVERPDGSNFTLKIRSTKLEDSAMYFCASRRGWLSGYTFGSGTRLTVV.

The CDR3 DNA follows: TGTGCCAGTAGTATAGAAACCAGGAGGGGAACTGAAGCTTTCTTT. Its translation: CASSIETRRGTEAFF. The genes are TRBV19 and TRBJ1-1, with D possibly matching TRBD1 (5 bases). The CDR3 spans 15 residues. Germline CDR1 reads LNHDA; CDR2 reads SQIVND (reference sequence). V was pared by 0 bases and J by 5 bases, with 13 bases between.